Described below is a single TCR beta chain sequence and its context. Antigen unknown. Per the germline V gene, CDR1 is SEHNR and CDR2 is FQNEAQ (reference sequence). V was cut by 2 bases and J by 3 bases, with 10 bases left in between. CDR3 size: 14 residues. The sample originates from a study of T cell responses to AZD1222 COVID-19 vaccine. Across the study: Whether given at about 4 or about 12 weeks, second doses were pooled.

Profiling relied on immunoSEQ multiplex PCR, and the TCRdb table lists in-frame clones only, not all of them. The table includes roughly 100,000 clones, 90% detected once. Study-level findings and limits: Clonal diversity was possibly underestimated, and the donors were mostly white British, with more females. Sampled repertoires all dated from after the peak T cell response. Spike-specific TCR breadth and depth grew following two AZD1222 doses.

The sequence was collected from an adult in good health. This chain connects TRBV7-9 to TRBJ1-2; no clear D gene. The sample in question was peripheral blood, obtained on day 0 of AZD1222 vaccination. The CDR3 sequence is CASSLSRADYGYTF. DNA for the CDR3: TGTGCCAGCAGCTTAAGCCGCGCGGACTATGGCTACACCTTC.